These 32 T cell receptor beta chains were all obtained from the same sample, sequenced in a study of vaccination and CD4 T cells after COVID-19. As to treatment: 10-day PBMC culture with coronavirus spike peptide pools or control peptides (ViraFEST assay). The collection of CD4+ T cells from the unexposed donor took place before the COVID-19 pandemic (2011-2018). The antigens for these receptors are not known. Scientists ran DNA taken from cultured CD4+ T cells through the Oncomine TCR Beta short-read assay for sequencing. TCRdb re-called the PCR reads with MiXCR, one entry per CDR3 protein. The top ten clones hold around a fifth of a sample with about 7,000 distinct CDR3 sequences, around 33% of them seen once. Sequenced: CD4+ T cells from blood, cultured in vitro. These TCRs come from a human donor in good health.

The rearrangement uses TRBV27 and TRBJ1-1; TRBD1 might be the D (5 bases). Trimming cost V 7 bases and J 1 base, with 19 bases left between them. In germline, CDR1 is MNHEY, CDR2 SMNVEV (reference sequence). This CDR3 is built from 16 residues. The CDR3: CASTQNGGRWNTEAFF. For the CDR3, the DNA is TGTGCCAGCACTCAGAATGGGGGGAGGTGGAACACTGAAGCTTTCTTT.

The CDR3 spells CASSSPRELSGKNIQYF. Here the CDR3 DNA reads TGTGCCAGCAGTTCCCCCCGAGAGCTCTCAGGCAAAAACATTCAGTACTTC. The rearrangement uses TRBV6-5 and TRBJ2-4; D gene ambiguous. The CDR3 spans 17 residues. V was shortened by 4 bases and J by 3 bases, with 19 bases between the two germline ends. In germline, CDR1 is MNHEY, CDR2 SVGAGI.

The chain is built from TRBV5-4 and TRBJ2-1; 7 positions agree with TRBD2. Germline CDR1 reads SGHNT; CDR2 reads YYREEE (reference sequence). CDR3 size: 16 residues. V shed 3 bases and J 2 bases; nucleotides not matched to a gene: 8. CDR3 DNA sequence: TGTGCCAGCAGCTGGGGGAGGCTAGCGGCCTACAATGAGCAGTTCTTC. This codes for CASSWGRLAAYNEQFF.

V usage is TRBV19 and J usage is TRBJ1-2, with 8 bases aligning to TRBD1. Unmatched junction bases numbered 6, after V lost 4 bases and J lost 8 bases. Germline assignment: CDR1 LNHDA and CDR2 SQIVND (reference sequence). This CDR3 has 13 amino acids. CDR3 DNA: TGTGCCAGTAGTACCGACGGACAGGGAGGCTACACCTTC. This sequence encodes CASSTDGQGGYTF.

This rearrangement joins TRBV20-1 to TRBJ1-2; D uncertain. Germline CDR1 DFQATT, CDR2 SNEGSKA (reference sequence). This CDR3 contains 14 residues. The V and J ends lost 1 base and 0 bases respectively, with 9 bases between them. The CDR3 here is CSARGGLANYGYTF. The CDR3 coding sequence is TGCAGTGCTAGAGGCGGGTTAGCTAACTATGGCTACACCTTC.

This clonotype was observed a handful of times. V is TRBV21-1 and J is TRBJ2-5; TRBD2, the table's D call, lacks a check against the DNA. TRBV21-1 is a pseudogene segment. The CDR3 totals 15 residues. For the CDR3, the DNA is TGTGCCAGCAGCAAGCCACTAGCGGGACAAGAGACCCAGTACTTC. Translated, it gives CASSKPLAGQETQYF.

This clonotype was counted a few times. This rearrangement joins TRBV19 to TRBJ1-5, with 11 bases aligning to TRBD1. Losses at the gene ends were 7 bases for V and 13 bases for J; bases not matched to a gene: 6. The germline V gene encodes CDR1 LNHDA and CDR2 SQIVND (reference sequence). The CDR3 has 12 amino acids. The CDR3 sequence: CASNVGQGEQHF. The DNA of the CDR3 is TGTGCCAGTAACGTGGGACAGGGGGAGCAGCATTTT.

The chain recombines TRBV20-1 with TRBJ2-1, with a possible D match to TRBD2 (5 bases). The CDR3 consists of 15 residues. In germline, CDR1 is DFQATT, CDR2 SNEGSKA (reference sequence). Trimming took 5 bases from V and 8 from J, leaving 22 bases between them. CDR3 protein: CSARAARTARYEQFF. As DNA, the CDR3 is TGCAGTGCTCGCGCGGCTAGGACTGCGAGGTATGAGCAGTTCTTC.

This clonotype was recorded a few times. The rearrangement joins TRBV7-9 to TRBJ1-3; possibly TRBD1 for D (6 bases). V lost 5 bases and J 1 base, leaving 12 bases between the germline ends. CDR3 size: 15 residues. The V gene's germline CDR1 is SEHNR and CDR2 FQNEAQ (reference sequence). The CDR3 protein is CASSPTGGSGNTIYF. CDR3 in DNA: TGTGCCAGCAGCCCGACAGGAGGGTCTGGAAACACCATATATTTT. Full variable domain (rest looked up from reference TRBV7-9 and TRBJ1-3): DTGVSQNPRHKITKRGQNVTFRCDPISEHNRLYWYRQTLGQGPEFLTYFQNEAQLEKSRLLSDRFSAERPKGSFSTLEIQRTEQGDSAMYLCASSPTGGSGNTIYFGEGSWLTVV.

The rearrangement uses TRBV6-1 and TRBJ2-7; 10 bases map to TRBD2. The CDR3 is made up of 15 amino acids. Trimming cost V 6 bases and J 2 bases; bases outside gene matches: 7. Germline CDR1 MNHNS, CDR2 SASEGT. This CDR3 reads CASSSSGGRTYEQYF. CDR3 DNA: TGTGCCAGCAGCTCTAGCGGGGGTCGCACCTACGAGCAGTACTTC.

The table lists this clonotype with a few counts. The chain recombines TRBV28 with TRBJ1-2; D is unclear. The V gene lost 11 bases and the J gene lost 8 bases, with 12 bases spanning the gap. Germline-derived CDR1 and CDR2 are MDHEN and SYDVKM. The CDR3 covers 10 residues. The DNA for the CDR3 is TGTGCCGTACGGGGTTTGGGCTACACCTTC. It codes for CAVRGLGYTF.

The chain is built from TRBV6-5 and TRBJ2-3; 8 nucleotides line up with TRBD2. Germline values: CDR1 MNHEY, CDR2 SVGAGI. With V trimmed by 2 bases and J by 4 bases, 8 bases remained unmatched. This CDR3 has 16 residues. In DNA form, the CDR3 reads TGTGCCAGCAGTTACCGGAGCGGGAGCCGTCCAGATACGCAGTATTTT. Translated, it gives CASSYRSGSRPDTQYF.

This clonotype was seen more than once but under ten times. This chain uses TRBV19 with TRBJ1-6; 9 bases fit TRBD1. The V gene's germline CDR1 is LNHDA and CDR2 SQIVND (reference sequence). The trim removed 3 bases at V and 7 bases at J, leaving 4 bases unmatched. The CDR3 is 15 amino acids. This CDR3 is CASSIGTGWNSPLHF. The CDR3 DNA is TGTGCCAGTAGTATTGGGACAGGGTGGAATTCACCCCTCCACTTT.

The chain has TRBV19 and TRBJ1-2; TRBD1 is a possible D gene (6 bases). The germline CDR1 and CDR2 sequences are LNHDA and SQIVND (reference sequence). There are 14 residues in the CDR3. The ends were cut back, 5 bases at V and 0 bases at J, with 10 bases in the middle. The CDR3, as DNA: TGTGCCAGTAGTTTCGACAGGTCTAACTATGGCTACACCTTC. This encodes CASSFDRSNYGYTF.

The chain combines TRBV19 with TRBJ2-6; D is unresolved. There are 15 residues in the CDR3. Germline assignment: CDR1 LNHDA and CDR2 SQIVND (reference sequence). Trimming removed 5 bases at V and 1 base at J, with 9 bases between. In DNA, the CDR3 is TGTGCCAGTAGTTTCCGGCCTTCTGGGGCCAACGTCCTGACTTTC. Its protein is CASSFRPSGANVLTF.

The CDR3 coding sequence is TGTGCCAGCAGTAATCCGGGACAGGCTACCTACGAGCAGTACTTC. Its protein product is CASSNPGQATYEQYF. The rearrangement uses TRBV6-1 and TRBJ2-7; 8 bases are shared with TRBD1. The germline CDR1 and CDR2 sequences are MNHNS and SASEGT. V was pared by 5 bases and J by 2 bases, with 8 bases of the junction left unmatched. CDR3 length: 15 amino acids.

This clonotype qualifies as medium-sized. CDR3 in DNA: TGTGCCAGCAGCTTACGAGGGTTCGGCACTGAAGCTTTCTTT. Its translation is CASSLRGFGTEAFF. This rearrangement joins TRBV7-2 to TRBJ1-1; D remains ambiguous. From germline, CDR1 is SGHTA and CDR2 FQGNSA. This CDR3 has 14 residues. Trimming left V 2 bases short and J 4 bases short, with 11 bases between.

The chain uses TRBV30 and TRBJ2-5; D is unresolved. This CDR3 comprises 10 residues. Germline assignment: CDR1 GTSNPN and CDR2 SVGIG (reference sequence). Here the CDR3 DNA reads TGTATTCTGGTTCAAGAGACCCAGTACTTC. This codes for CILVQETQYF.

This chain connects TRBV6-1 to TRBJ1-2, with TRBD1 as a possible D gene (5 bases). The CDR3 consists of 12 residues. Germline V gene sequence: CDR1 MNHNS, CDR2 SASEGT. The V gene lost 8 bases and the J gene lost 6 bases, with 13 bases spanning the gap. In nucleotides, the CDR3 is TGTGCCAGCTCCCCATTAGGGGATGGCTACACCTTC. Its protein is CASSPLGDGYTF.

By its share, this clonotype is large. V and J are TRBV6-1 and TRBJ1-1; 7 bases fit TRBD1. The germline CDR1 and CDR2 sequences are MNHNS and SASEGT. The CDR3 has 13 residues. V shed 6 bases, J shed 5 bases, and the junction held 6 bases outside the gene matches. The CDR3 is CASSLQGRTEAFF. In nucleotides, the CDR3 is TGTGCCAGCAGCCTACAGGGGAGGACTGAAGCTTTCTTT.

Only a few counts were recorded for this clonotype. This chain joins TRBV24-1 and TRBJ2-2; D unclear. The germline CDR1 and CDR2 sequences are KGHDR and SFDVKD. The V gene lost 4 bases and the J gene lost 0 bases, with 11 bases spanning the gap. The CDR3 spans 16 residues. CDR3 sequence (DNA): TGTGCCACCAGTGACTCCGACACCCCGAACACCGGGGAGCTGTTTTTT. It encodes CATSDSDTPNTGELFF.

A few counts support this clonotype. The V and J genes are TRBV27 and TRBJ2-3, with D perhaps TRBD1 (5 bases). The germline V and J ends were trimmed by 5 bases and 1 base, with 10 bases remaining between them. The CDR3 is 14 residues long. In germline, CDR1 is MNHEY, CDR2 SMNVEV (reference sequence). This CDR3 reads CASSDRPRTDTQYF. The CDR3 DNA sequence: TGTGCCAGCAGTGACAGACCCCGCACAGATACGCAGTATTTT.

The gene calls are TRBV6-5 and TRBJ1-2; D gene ambiguous. The V gene lost 2 bases and the J gene lost 3 bases, with 19 bases spanning the gap. Germline V lookup: CDR1 MNHEY, CDR2 SVGAGI. The CDR3 has 17 residues. The DNA of the CDR3 is TGTGCCAGCAGTTACCGCCAGGACCCCGTCGCTCACTATGGCTACACCTTC. This encodes CASSYRQDPVAHYGYTF.

The chain uses TRBV6-1 and TRBJ1-2; D unclear. CDR3 length: 13 amino acids. Germline lookup yields CDR1 MNHNS and CDR2 SASEGT. Between the trimmed V and J ends, which lost 5 bases and 5 bases, there was a span of 12 bases. The CDR3: CASSPREKYGYTF. CDR3 coding DNA: TGTGCCAGCAGTCCCCGGGAGAAGTATGGCTACACCTTC.

This chain links TRBV20-1 with TRBJ2-1; a possible D gene is TRBD2 (6 bases). V lost 3 bases to trimming and J lost 2 bases, with 23 bases between them. This CDR3 is 18 amino acids long. The germline CDR1 and CDR2 sequences are DFQATT and SNEGSKA (reference sequence). The CDR3 sequence: CSASGQAGRSTTYNEQFF. CDR3 coding DNA: TGCAGTGCTAGCGGGCAAGCGGGTAGGAGTACTACCTACAATGAGCAGTTCTTC.

This clonotype is deemed large. The V and J genes are TRBV20-1 and TRBJ1-2; the match to TRBD1 covers 10 bases. Germline V gene lookup returns CDR1 DFQATT and CDR2 SNEGSKA (reference sequence). The CDR3 length is 14 residues. The trim removed 5 bases at V and 8 bases at J, leaving 11 bases unmatched. Here the CDR3 DNA reads TGCAGTGCTGGGGGGGGACAGGGGATCATAGGCTACACCTTC. This sequence encodes CSAGGGQGIIGYTF.

The chain has TRBV7-8 and TRBJ2-1; 11 bases match TRBD2. The CDR3 spans 16 residues. Germline lookup yields CDR1 SGHVS and CDR2 FQNEAQ. The trim removed 5 bases at V and 2 bases at J, leaving 5 bases unmatched. DNA of the CDR3: TGTGCCAGCAGCCTCGGGACTAGCGGACCCTACAATGAGCAGTTCTTC. It encodes CASSLGTSGPYNEQFF.

The chain is built from TRBV6-1 and TRBJ2-7; D is unclear. This CDR3 region has 11 residues. The V end lost 0 bases, the J end lost 7 bases, and 4 bases lay between the germline ends. The V gene's germline CDR1 is MNHNS and CDR2 SASEGT. The CDR3 loop reads CASSEAVEQYF. The DNA for the CDR3 is TGTGCCAGCAGTGAAGCCGTGGAGCAGTACTTC.

This chain joins TRBV6-2 or TRBV6-3 and TRBJ2-3; 9 bases map to TRBD2. CDR1 MNHEY and CDR2 SVGEGT come from the germline V gene. V was clipped by 2 bases and J by 6 bases; unmatched bases: 24. This CDR3 is built from 21 residues. In DNA form, the CDR3 reads TGTGCCAGCAGTTACCCCCGTGTTAGCGGGGGCCCTCCAGGATCCCGCGATACGCAGTATTTT. It encodes CASSYPRVSGGPPGSRDTQYF.

The chain combines TRBV14 with TRBJ1-1; D not resolved. This CDR3 contains 13 residues. Germline CDR1 reads SGHDN; CDR2 reads FVKESK. Trimming removed 0 bases from V and 7 bases from J, with 9 bases in between. The DNA for the CDR3 is TGTGCCAGCAGCCAAGATAGGGTCCTTGAAGCTTTCTTT. It encodes CASSQDRVLEAFF.

The chain uses TRBV6-1 and TRBJ1-5; TRBD1 is a possible D gene (5 bases). Germline loops: CDR1 MNHNS, CDR2 SASEGT. Trimming took off 4 bases at V and 7 bases at J, with 14 bases between the two ends. This CDR3 spans 14 amino acids. The DNA for the CDR3 is TGTGCCAGCAGTGGGGGGGAGGGAGGGCAGCCCCAGCATTTT. Translating it yields CASSGGEGGQPQHF.

There are a few counts of this clonotype. The J gene is TRBJ1-2, the V gene TRBV5-6; D gene uncertain. The CDR3 runs to 11 residues. Germline CDR1 and CDR2: SGHDT and YYEEEE. V was pared by 3 bases and J by 8 bases, with 8 bases between. CDR3 sequence: CASSWKIGYTF. In DNA form, the CDR3 reads TGTGCCAGCAGCTGGAAGATCGGCTACACCTTC.